This T cell receptor beta chain was sequenced during a study of cytomegalovirus exposure and HLA in healthy donors. Whole-study findings and limits: It was likely that a cluster of highly shared sequence variants was a sequencing artifact. An analysis done earlier found most TCR beta V segments productive about 90% or about 30% of the time. Accurate prediction of HLA-A and HLA-B alleles (for most subjects) was reportedly achieved from TCR beta sequences.

As concerns this clone: The antigen remains unidentified.

The primer mix had 60 Vbeta and 13 Jbeta primers. TCRdb's copy holds only in-frame clones and misses some; the assay was immunoSEQ multiplex PCR. The sample holds around 100,000 clones, about 72% seen once. The V and J ends lost 4 bases and 1 base respectively, with 8 bases between them. CDR3 length: 13 residues. Germline assignment: CDR1 SGDLS and CDR2 YYNGEE. This receptor was obtained from a woman aged 60-70 years in good health and CMV-seropositive. The V and J genes are TRBV9 and TRBJ2-5; D is unresolved. The sequenced material came from PBMCs. CDR3 amino acids: CASSLNSQETQYF. The CDR3 nucleotides read TGTGCCAGCAGCTTAAATTCCCAAGAGACCCAGTACTTC.